The clone carrying this TCR beta chain has only a few counts. No antigen is known for it. Profiled with immunoSEQ multiplex PCR; TCRdb holds only in-frame clones, not every one. The repertoire holds 520,000 or so clones, with less than 85% as singletons. This sample was included in a study of shared clonotypes between healthy human individuals. Regarding the study as a whole: Only blood samples were collected, and tissue repertoires likely differ. Enrolling few donors narrowed the genetic and exposure-history diversity that was represented.

Trimming shortened V by 8 bases and J by 4 bases, and 13 bases separated the two germline ends. Germline loops: CDR1 SGHRS, CDR2 YFSETQ. This CDR3 comprises 14 residues. The chain has TRBV5-1 and TRBJ2-6; D remains unclear. The clonotype originates from a woman aged 40 to 50 in good health. Some clones in this sample may be carry-over from other donors' samples. Sequenced sample: PBMCs. The CDR3 region has the DNA TGCGCCAGTAACTTGGGATCCGGGGCCAACGTCCTGACTTTC. It specifies CASNLGSGANVLTF.